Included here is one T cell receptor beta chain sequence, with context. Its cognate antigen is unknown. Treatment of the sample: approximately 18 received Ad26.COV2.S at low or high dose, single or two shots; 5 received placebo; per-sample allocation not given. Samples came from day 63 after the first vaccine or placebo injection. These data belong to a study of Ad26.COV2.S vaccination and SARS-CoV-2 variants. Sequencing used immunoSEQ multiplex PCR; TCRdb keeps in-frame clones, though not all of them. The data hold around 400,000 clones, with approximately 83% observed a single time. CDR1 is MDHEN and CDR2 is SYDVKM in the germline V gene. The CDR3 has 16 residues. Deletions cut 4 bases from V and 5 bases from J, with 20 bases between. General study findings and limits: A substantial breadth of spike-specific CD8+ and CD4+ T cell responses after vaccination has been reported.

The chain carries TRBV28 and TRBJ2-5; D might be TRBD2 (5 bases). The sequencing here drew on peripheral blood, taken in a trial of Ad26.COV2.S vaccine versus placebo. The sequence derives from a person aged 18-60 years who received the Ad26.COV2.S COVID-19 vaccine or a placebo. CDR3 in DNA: TGTGCCAGCAGTTCCCCGGACGAGGGAAGTAGGGAGACCCAGTACTTC. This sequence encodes CASSSPDEGSRETQYF.